The 17 T cell receptor beta chains listed next were all sequenced from one sample in a study of shared clonotypes between healthy human individuals. Naive-designated CD8 cells lacked CD45RO, were positively enriched for CCR7, and omitted terminally differentiated effector memory CD45RA+ cells. Data came from immunoSEQ multiplex PCR; TCRdb stores just in-frame clones and leaves some out. Among roughly 2.1 million clones listed, 93% were seen once. Source material: naive CD8+ T cells from PBMCs. The receptors originated from a man between 18 and 29 years old in good health. Some clones in this sample may be carry-over from other donors' samples.

The genes are TRBV7-2 and TRBJ2-7; 7 bases align to TRBD2. Germline CDR1 is SGHTA and CDR2 is FQGNSA. Germline trimming cut 4 bases from V and 3 bases from J; bases unmatched to any gene: 18. This CDR3 is 18 amino acids long. The CDR3 sequence: CASSSGGPKWGPDYEQYF. The CDR3 DNA reads TGTGCCAGCAGCTCGGGGGGACCAAAATGGGGCCCAGACTACGAGCAGTACTTC.

A note on this clone: Other DNA sequences in this sample translate to the same CDR3. The chain joins TRBV28 to TRBJ2-7, with D tentatively TRBD1 (6 bases). CDR3 size: 13 residues. The V end was cut by 7 bases, the J end by 1 base, with 11 bases between. CDR1 MDHEN and CDR2 SYDVKM come from the germline V gene. CDR3 nucleotide sequence: TGTGCCAGCACCAGGGGAGTATCCTACGAGCAGTACTTC. Translated, it gives CASTRGVSYEQYF.

This clone has just one count. The gene calls are TRBV29-1 and TRBJ1-2; D ambiguous. V was shortened by 4 bases and J by 6 bases, with 18 bases between the two germline ends. In germline, CDR1 is SQVTM, CDR2 ANQGSEA. CDR3 length equals 14 residues. DNA for the CDR3: TGCAGCGTTGTGCCCCCGGCGGGCCTTAATGGCTACACCTTC. Protein: CSVVPPAGLNGYTF.

The chain has TRBV29-1 and TRBJ2-1; D ambiguous. The CDR3 contains 14 residues. Germline assignment: CDR1 SQVTM and CDR2 ANQGSEA. Trimming pared 5 bases from V and 0 bases from J, leaving 11 bases between. In DNA form, the CDR3 reads TGCAGCGTTTATGGCGTCGACTCCTACAATGAGCAGTTCTTC. Amino acids: CSVYGVDSYNEQFF.

The CDR3 DNA is TGTGCCATCAGTAACGTTGGAGATTTTAACACAGATACGCAGTATTTT. Translating gives CAISNVGDFNTDTQYF. The V gene is TRBV10-3, the J gene TRBJ2-3; no reliable D call. Germline values: CDR1 ENHRY, CDR2 SYGVKD. V was shortened by 5 bases and J by 2 bases, with 17 bases between the two germline ends. This CDR3 is 16 amino acids long.

J is TRBJ1-1 and V is TRBV27, with D tentatively TRBD1 (6 bases). V was clipped by 6 bases and J by 1 base, with 18 bases between them. The CDR3 has 16 residues. Per germline, CDR1 MNHEY and CDR2 SMNVEV (reference sequence). CDR3 sequence (DNA): TGTGCCAGCAGGCGCGTCGGGGGCTGGGGGAACACTGAAGCTTTCTTT. It codes for CASRRVGGWGNTEAFF.

J is TRBJ2-1 and V is TRBV5-4; tentatively, D is TRBD2 (6 bases). The V gene lost 1 base and the J gene lost 0 bases, with 11 bases spanning the gap. The CDR3 consists of 16 residues. Germline CDR1 reads SGHNT; CDR2 reads YYREEE (reference sequence). The CDR3 sequence: CASSLSLASSYNEQFF. The CDR3 region has the DNA TGTGCCAGCAGCTTGTCTCTAGCGTCCTCCTACAATGAGCAGTTCTTC.

The chain carries TRBV6-5 and TRBJ1-1, with D unresolved. Germline V gene lookup returns CDR1 MNHEY and CDR2 SVGAGI. CDR3 size: 15 residues. Deletions cut 0 bases from V and 0 bases from J, with 8 bases between. DNA of the CDR3: TGTGCCAGCAGTTACTCCAGCTTTATGAACACTGAAGCTTTCTTT. Protein: CASSYSSFMNTEAFF.

CDR3: CASSPPGGWSYNEQFF. In DNA, the CDR3 is TGTGCCAGCAGCCCCCCCGGAGGTTGGTCCTACAATGAGCAGTTCTTC. V and J are TRBV7-2 and TRBJ2-1, with D maybe TRBD2 (5 bases). The CDR3 spans 16 residues. The germline CDR1 and CDR2 sequences are SGHTA and FQGNSA. With 5 bases removed from V and 1 base from J, the gap between germline ends came to 15 bases.

V is TRBV29-1 and J is TRBJ1-1, with D perhaps matching TRBD1 (6 bases). Germline V gives CDR1 SQVTM, CDR2 ANQGSEA. V was cut by 4 bases and J by 1 base, with 13 bases left in between. The CDR3 consists of 14 residues. Here the CDR3 reads CSVVASGQNTEAFF. For the CDR3, the DNA is TGCAGCGTTGTTGCCTCGGGACAGAACACTGAAGCTTTCTTT. Looking up the rest from reference TRBV29-1 and TRBJ1-1 gives the full variable domain: SAVISQKPSRDICQRGTSLTIQCQVDSQVTMMFWYRQQPGQSLTLIATANQGSEATYESGFVIDKFPISRPNLTFSTLTVSNMSPEDSSIYLCSVVASGQNTEAFFGQGTRLTVV.

The chain uses TRBV28 and TRBJ1-2, with 9 bases lining up with TRBD1. The CDR3 spans 14 residues. V lost 6 bases to trimming and J lost 12 bases; unmatched junction nucleotides: 14. CDR1 MDHEN and CDR2 SYDVKM come from the germline V gene. The CDR3 is CASSPSRDRETNTF. CDR3 in DNA: TGTGCCAGCAGCCCCTCTCGGGACAGGGAAACTAACACCTTC.

The chain links TRBV5-4 to TRBJ1-1, with D perhaps matching TRBD1 (5 bases). Trimming removed 0 bases from V and 4 bases from J, with 19 bases in between. Germline V gene lookup returns CDR1 SGHNT and CDR2 YYREEE (reference sequence). The CDR3 consists of 17 residues. The CDR3, as DNA: TGTGCCAGCAGCTTGGACGACTGGGGGGACGGGGGCACTGAAGCTTTCTTT. Translation gives CASSLDDWGDGGTEAFF.

The chain is built from TRBV4-1 and TRBJ2-1, with D perhaps matching TRBD2 (5 bases). The germline V gene has CDR1 MGHRA and CDR2 YSYEKL. This CDR3 is 15 amino acids long. Trimming took off 3 bases at V and 9 bases at J, with 18 bases between the two ends. CDR3 DNA sequence: TGCGCCAGCAGCCATGGTATGGACTCCCGGAGTGAGCAGTTCTTC. Translated, it gives CASSHGMDSRSEQFF.

The chain has TRBV5-1 and TRBJ2-1; D is unclear. Looked up from germline, CDR1 is SGHRS and CDR2 is YFSETQ. The CDR3 totals 14 residues. Between the trimmed V and J ends, which lost 0 bases and 4 bases, there was a span of 8 bases. The CDR3 DNA sequence: TGCGCCAGCAGCTTGGGGGTGGGATACAATGAGCAGTTCTTC. It encodes CASSLGVGYNEQFF.

The chain carries TRBV10-3 and TRBJ1-4; 7 bases align to TRBD1. The CDR3 loop spans 15 amino acids. Trimming cost V 6 bases and J 0 bases; bases outside gene matches: 4. In germline, CDR1 is ENHRY, CDR2 SYGVKD. The CDR3 region has the DNA TGTGCCATCAGGGGGACAGACCCAACTAATGAAAAACTGTTTTTT. This codes for CAIRGTDPTNEKLFF.

The CDR3 reads CASSGVKQGAGGYGYTF. The CDR3 bases are TGTGCCAGCAGCGGGGTAAAACAGGGAGCGGGTGGTTATGGCTACACCTTC. V is TRBV7-3 and J is TRBJ1-2; tentative D call: TRBD1 (6 bases). V gave up 5 bases and J gave up 5 bases, with 24 bases separating them. Germline values: CDR1 SGHTA, CDR2 FQGTGA. The CDR3 has 17 amino acids. The full variable domain, in which reference TRBV7-3 and TRBJ1-2 provide the parts outside the CDR3, is GAGVSQTPSNKVTEKGKYVELRCDPISGHTALYWYRQSLGQGPEFLIYFQGTGAADDSGLPNDRFFAVRPEGSVSTLKIQRTERGDSAVYLCASSGVKQGAGGYGYTFGSGTRLTVV.

Written as DNA, the CDR3 is TGTGCCAGCAGTGACGGTAACTCTTACTATGGCTACACCTTC. Its translation: CASSDGNSYYGYTF. V and J are TRBV25-1 and TRBJ1-2, with D hard to call. Trimming left V 3 bases short and J 3 bases short, with 11 bases between. Germline CDR1 is MGHDK and CDR2 is SYGVNS. CDR3 length: 14 amino acids.